A single sample is the source of the 5 T cell receptor beta chains below, sequenced in a study of T cell repertoires in cytomegalovirus infection. TCRdb itself ran the reads through MiXCR, one entry per CDR3 protein. This sample has some 920,000 distinct CDR3 sequences, with under 40% found just once. These receptors have no known antigen. Material: cultured CD8+ T cells from PBMCs, obtained from culture after CMV antigen stimulation. The receptors shown here come from a human donor in good health (CMV status not recorded). Some clones in this sample may be carry-over from other donors' samples.

The rearrangement links TRBV7-4 to TRBJ1-6, with D possibly being TRBD1 (5 bases). This CDR3 has 12 residues. Germline values: CDR1 SGHVT, CDR2 SQSDAQ. V lost 1 base, J lost 14 bases, and 9 bases lay in between. CDR3 sequence reads: CASSLGGPSLHF. The CDR3 nucleotides read TGTGCCAGCAGCTTAGGGGGACCATCCCTCCACTTT.

For the CDR3, the DNA is TGTGCCAGCAGTTTCAACAGGGGGCACTCCTACGAGCAGTACTTC. This translates into CASSFNRGHSYEQYF. The J gene is TRBJ2-7, the V gene TRBV27, with TRBD1 matching over 9 bases. V shed 3 bases, J shed 0 bases, and the junction held 3 bases outside the gene matches. This CDR3 contains 15 residues. Per the germline V gene, CDR1 is MNHEY and CDR2 is SMNVEV (reference sequence).

This clonotype has a count of ten or more. The chain employs TRBV12-3 or TRBV12-4 and TRBJ1-5; perhaps TRBD1 as D (5 bases). The CDR3 has 15 amino acids. The V end lost 8 bases, the J end lost 3 bases, and 17 bases lay between the germline ends. The CDR3 sequence: CASRGGRGLNQPQHF. CDR3 nucleotide sequence: TGTGCCAGCCGGGGGGGGAGGGGACTCAATCAGCCCCAGCATTTT.

CDR3 region: CASTPGTLNSYNEQFF. CDR3 bases: TGTGCCAGCACCCCTGGGACGTTGAACTCCTACAATGAGCAGTTCTTC. The J gene is TRBJ2-1, the V gene TRBV27, with D possibly called TRBD1 or TRBD2 (5 bases each). With 7 bases removed from V and 0 bases from J, the gap between germline ends came to 16 bases. This CDR3 is built from 16 residues. In germline, CDR1 is MNHEY, CDR2 SMNVEV (reference sequence).

In its sample, this clonotype was seen a few times. This chain joins TRBV19 and TRBJ2-1; TRBD2 is a possible D gene (7 bases). There are 11 residues in the CDR3. V gave up 3 bases and J gave up 15 bases, with 12 bases separating them. Per the germline V gene, CDR1 is LNHDA and CDR2 is SQIVND (reference sequence). CDR3 region: CASSIGGAGFF. The CDR3, as DNA: TGTGCCAGTAGTATTGGGGGGGCTGGGTTCTTC. Supplemented by reference TRBV19 and TRBJ2-1, the full variable domain reads DGGITQSPKYLFRKEGQNVTLSCEQNLNHDAMYWYRQDPGQGLRLIYYSQIVNDFQKGDIAEGYSVSREKKESFPLTVTSAQKNPTAFYLCASSIGGAGFFGPGTRLTVL.